This T cell receptor (beta chain) originates from a study of T cell responses to AZD1222 COVID-19 vaccine. Study-wide results and caveats: Seropositive status at baseline applied to only five to seven AZD1222 recipients. Donors, mostly white British, included more females; clonal diversity was possibly underestimated. CD4 TCRs associated with vaccination spanned spike, dominating at 160-218 and 743-854. Nearly half of spike-specific TCRs reportedly go after variant regions that carry no mutations.

Looked up from germline, CDR1 is LGHDT and CDR2 is YNNKEL (reference sequence). The V end lost 1 base, the J end lost 4 bases, and 15 bases lay between the germline ends. This CDR3 region has 16 residues. Data came from immunoSEQ multiplex PCR; TCRdb stores just in-frame clones and leaves some out. The sample data list 150,000 or so clones. A note on this clone: Antigen specificity is unknown.

The sequenced sample consisted of peripheral blood. The clonotype originates from an adult in good health. This chain links TRBV3-1 (or the pseudogene TRBV3-2) with TRBJ2-3; D not resolved. CDR3 nucleotide sequence: TGTGCCAGCAGCCAAGGGGCAGTGCGGCACCCAGATACGCAGTATTTT. Amino acid sequence: CASSQGAVRHPDTQYF.